These 2 T cell receptor beta chains came from one sample sequenced in a study of CD8 T cells in Susac syndrome. Random hexamers were used to reverse transcribe the RNA input (about 0.5 to 1 ug). TCRdb re-called the immunoSEQ multiplex PCR reads with MiXCR, one entry per CDR3 protein. The sample shows 150,000 to 200,000 distinct CDR3 sequences, about 94% of them seen only once. The specimen sequenced was CD4+ T cells from PBMCs. Every receptor here comes from a human donor with multiple sclerosis.

This sequence joins TRBV3-1 and TRBJ2-2; D is uncertain. From germline, CDR1 is LGHDT and CDR2 YNNKEL (reference sequence). This CDR3 contains 15 residues. V was shortened by 1 base and J by 4 bases, with 10 bases between the two germline ends. CDR3 region: CASSQVVSSTGELFF. In DNA, the CDR3 is TGTGCCAGCAGCCAAGTCGTCTCGAGCACCGGGGAGCTGTTTTTT.

The V gene is TRBV5-1, the J gene TRBJ1-4; TRBD1 aligns across 8 bases. Germline CDR1 SGHRS, CDR2 YFSETQ. V dropped 4 bases and J dropped 0; count of bases not matched to a gene: 5. This CDR3 is built from 16 residues. The CDR3 region is CASSLRTGPTNEKLFF. In DNA form, the CDR3 reads TGCGCCAGCAGCCTACGGACAGGGCCAACTAATGAAAAACTGTTTTTT.